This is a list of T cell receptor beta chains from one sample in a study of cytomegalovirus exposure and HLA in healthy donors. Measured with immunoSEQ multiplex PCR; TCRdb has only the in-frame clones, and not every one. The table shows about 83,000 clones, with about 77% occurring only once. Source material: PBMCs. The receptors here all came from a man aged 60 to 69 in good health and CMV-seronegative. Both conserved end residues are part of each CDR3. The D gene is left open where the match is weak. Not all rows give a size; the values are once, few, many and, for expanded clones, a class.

CDR3nt: TGTGCCAGCAGCCTCAGGGAGGACTATGGCTACACCTTC
CDR3aa: CASSLREDYGYTF
j_gene: TRBJ1-2
v_gene: TRBV7-9
d_gene: NA
abundance: few

CDR3nt: TGTGCCAGTAGCAACTCCAGGGGTGGCTACGAGCAGTACTTC
CDR3aa: CASSNSRGGYEQYF
j_gene: TRBJ2-7
v_gene: TRBV19
d_gene: NA
abundance: NA

CDR3nt: TGTGCCAGCAGACTAGAGGTCGGGGAGCTGTTTTTT
CDR3aa: CASRLEVGELFF
j_gene: TRBJ2-2
v_gene: TRBV13
d_gene: NA
abundance: NA

CDR3nt: TGCAGCGCCGGAGGGGTGGACACTGAAGCTTTCTTT
CDR3aa: CSAGGVDTEAFF
j_gene: TRBJ1-1
v_gene: TRBV29-1
d_gene: NA
abundance: NA

CDR3nt: TGTGCTAGTGGTTTGGGACGACGTGTAGCAGGGGAAGATACGCAGTATTTT
CDR3aa: CASGLGRRVAGEDTQYF
j_gene: TRBJ2-3
v_gene: TRBV12-5
d_gene: NA
abundance: once

CDR3nt: TGTGCCAGCAGCCCCCTGGGGGGGGCGGGAACTGAAGCTTTCTTT
CDR3aa: CASSPLGGAGTEAFF
j_gene: TRBJ1-1
v_gene: TRBV5-6
d_gene: NA
abundance: NA

CDR3nt: TGTGCCAGCAGCAAAGCGAGCTCTGGGGCCAACGTCCTGACTTTC
CDR3aa: CASSKASSGANVLTF
j_gene: TRBJ2-6
v_gene: TRBV6-1
d_gene: NA
abundance: medium-sized

CDR3nt: TGTGCCAGTGACTCCCAGGGGATTGGGTATGGCTACACCTTC
CDR3aa: CASDSQGIGYGYTF
j_gene: TRBJ1-2
v_gene: TRBV19
d_gene: NA
abundance: NA

CDR3nt: TGTGCCAGCAGCTCCCTAGGGAACACCGGGGAGCTGTTTTTT
CDR3aa: CASSSLGNTGELFF
j_gene: TRBJ2-2
v_gene: TRBV7-3
d_gene: NA
abundance: once

CDR3nt: TGTGCCAGCAGTGAAGTGGACAGGGCCTATAACACTGAAGCTTTCTTT
CDR3aa: CASSEVDRAYNTEAFF
j_gene: TRBJ1-1
v_gene: TRBV6-1
d_gene: TRBD1
abundance: NA

CDR3nt: TGCGCCAGCAGCCCCTCGGGTGCGAACACTGAAGCTTTCTTT
CDR3aa: CASSPSGANTEAFF
j_gene: TRBJ1-1
v_gene: TRBV4-1
d_gene: NA
abundance: NA

CDR3nt: TGTGCCAGCAGCGCGCCACAGGGCGGGCGCACTGAAGCTTTCTTT
CDR3aa: CASSAPQGGRTEAFF
j_gene: TRBJ1-1
v_gene: TRBV7-2
d_gene: NA
abundance: NA

CDR3nt: TGCAGCGCCGAGGGGACTAGAGGGACATCTAGCACAGATACGCAGTATTTT
CDR3aa: CSAEGTRGTSSTDTQYF
j_gene: TRBJ2-3
v_gene: TRBV29-1
d_gene: TRBD2
abundance: NA

CDR3nt: TGTGCCAGCCGCGGGTCCGGAGGCTATGGCTACACCTTC
CDR3aa: CASRGSGGYGYTF
j_gene: TRBJ1-2
v_gene: TRBV19
d_gene: NA
abundance: NA

CDR3nt: TGTGCCAGCAGCGTAAAAGCCCGGACTGAAGCTTTCTTT
CDR3aa: CASSVKARTEAFF
j_gene: TRBJ1-1
v_gene: TRBV9
d_gene: NA
abundance: NA

CDR3nt: TGCGCCAGCAGCCCCCGATCCGGGACTAGCGGGGGGGCCGGCACAGATACGCAGTATTTT
CDR3aa: CASSPRSGTSGGAGTDTQYF
j_gene: TRBJ2-3
v_gene: TRBV4-1
d_gene: TRBD2
abundance: NA

CDR3nt: TGTGCCAGCAGGGGACTAGCGGTAGGCAATGAGCAGTTCTTC
CDR3aa: CASRGLAVGNEQFF
j_gene: TRBJ2-1
v_gene: TRBV2
d_gene: TRBD2
abundance: NA